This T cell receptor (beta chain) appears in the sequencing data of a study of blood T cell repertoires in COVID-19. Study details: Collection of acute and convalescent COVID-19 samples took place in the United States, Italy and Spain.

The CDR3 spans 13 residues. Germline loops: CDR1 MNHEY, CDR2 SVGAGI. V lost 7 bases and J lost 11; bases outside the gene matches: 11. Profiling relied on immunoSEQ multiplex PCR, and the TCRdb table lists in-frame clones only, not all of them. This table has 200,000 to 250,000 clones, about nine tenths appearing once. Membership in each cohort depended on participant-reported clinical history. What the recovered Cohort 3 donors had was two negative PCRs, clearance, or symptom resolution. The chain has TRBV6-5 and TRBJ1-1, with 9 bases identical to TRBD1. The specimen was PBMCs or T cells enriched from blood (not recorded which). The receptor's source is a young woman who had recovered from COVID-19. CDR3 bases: TGTGCCAGCAAGGGTAGGGACAGGGCGTCGGCTTTCTTT. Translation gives CASKGRDRASAFF.